A single sample is the source of the 16 T cell receptor beta chains below, sequenced in a study of blood T cell repertoires in COVID-19. Clones were sequenced by immunoSEQ multiplex PCR, and TCRdb holds only the in-frame ones, with some missing. Of about 150,000 clones in the sample, 80% to 90% were seen once. Sequencing used peripheral blood. The source is a woman in her fifties or sixties with active COVID-19.

CDR3 loop: CASSPAQGPWQGYTF. Written as DNA, the CDR3 is TGCGCCAGCAGCCCCGCCCAGGGGCCGTGGCAGGGCTACACCTTC. The chain employs TRBV4-1 and TRBJ1-2, with a weak D call TRBD1 (6 bases). The germline V gene has CDR1 MGHRA and CDR2 YSYEKL. V was shortened by 4 bases and J by 8 bases, with 20 bases between the two germline ends. The CDR3 extends over 15 amino acids.

This chain connects TRBV7-9 to TRBJ2-5; 12 nucleotides match TRBD2. The CDR3 extends over 14 amino acids. Germline V gene sequence: CDR1 SEHNR, CDR2 FQNEAQ (reference sequence). V was pared by 2 bases and J by 7 bases, with 2 bases of the junction left unmatched. The CDR3 sequence: CASSLKLAGGTQYF. As DNA, the CDR3 is TGTGCCAGCAGCTTAAAACTAGCGGGAGGGACCCAGTACTTC.

This rearrangement joins TRBV5-5 to TRBJ2-7; TRBD1 matches at 8 bases. CDR3 length equals 15 residues. In germline, CDR1 is SGHKS, CDR2 YYEKEE (reference sequence). The J segment lost 0 bases and the V segment lost 2 bases, leaving 4 bases of the junction unmatched. This chain's CDR3 is CASSFLGQASYEQYF. CDR3 DNA sequence: TGTGCCAGCAGCTTCTTGGGACAGGCCTCCTACGAGCAGTACTTC.

The CDR3 nucleotides read TGTGCCAGCTCATCGGGACAGAACTATGGCTACACCTTC. This codes for CASSSGQNYGYTF. The V and J genes are TRBV18 and TRBJ1-2; TRBD1 agrees at 7 bases. V shed 5 bases and J 2 bases; nucleotides not matched to a gene: 2. CDR1 and CDR2 (germline): KGHSH, LQKENI. This CDR3 region has 13 residues.

This chain connects TRBV28 to TRBJ2-1; 9 nucleotides align to TRBD1. CDR1 MDHEN and CDR2 SYDVKM come from the germline V gene. Unmatched junction bases numbered 3, after V lost 6 bases and J lost 9 bases. The CDR3 covers 12 residues. This chain's CDR3 is CASRTGGIEQFF. For the CDR3, the DNA is TGTGCCAGCAGAACAGGGGGCATTGAGCAGTTCTTC.

This clone appeared once. The CDR3 nucleotides are TGTGCCAGCTCCCCCGGGACAGGGACGGTCACTGAAGCTTTCTTT. Protein product: CASSPGTGTVTEAFF. The rearrangement joins TRBV18 to TRBJ1-1; 9 bases are shared with TRBD1. V shed 6 bases and J 4 bases; nucleotides not matched to a gene: 9. The CDR3 runs 15 residues. Germline V gene lookup returns CDR1 KGHSH and CDR2 LQKENI.

This chain links TRBV6-6 with TRBJ2-4, with 13 positions matching TRBD2. This CDR3 has 16 residues. Germline CDR1 and CDR2: MNHNY and SVGAGI (reference sequence). The V and J ends lost 8 bases and 3 bases, in that order; junction bases with no gene match: 7. The CDR3: CASGTSGKSDKNIQYF. The CDR3 DNA follows: TGTGCCAGCGGGACTAGCGGGAAGAGTGACAAAAACATTCAGTACTTC.

This clone has just a few counts. The CDR3 here is CASRDLTGFYEQYF. CDR3 bases: TGTGCCAGCAGGGACCTGACAGGGTTCTACGAGCAGTACTTC. This rearrangement joins TRBV2 to TRBJ2-7, with 7 positions matching TRBD1. J gave up 3 bases and V 6 bases, and 8 bases lay outside the gene matches. Germline V lookup: CDR1 SNHLY, CDR2 FYNNEI. This CDR3 has 14 amino acids.

J is TRBJ2-7 and V is TRBV4-3; TRBD1 aligns across 7 bases. J gave up 1 base and V 4 bases, and 4 bases lay outside the gene matches. The CDR3 has 14 residues. The germline V gene encodes CDR1 LGHNA and CDR2 YSLEER. The CDR3 is CASSPEGASYEQYF. As DNA, the CDR3 is TGCGCCAGCAGCCCCGAGGGGGCGTCCTACGAGCAGTACTTC.

CDR3 in DNA: TGTGCCAGCAGTTTAACCCTGACAGGGCCAAATGAAAAACTGTTTTTT. Translation: CASSLTLTGPNEKLFF. V gene TRBV28 combines with J gene TRBJ1-4, with 7 positions matching TRBD1. V was pared by 2 bases and J by 5 bases, with 8 bases of the junction left unmatched. Germline CDR1 is MDHEN and CDR2 is SYDVKM. The CDR3 totals 16 residues.

V usage is TRBV4-1 and J usage is TRBJ2-3; D is undetermined. The CDR3 has 12 residues. The V end lost 2 bases, the J end lost 6 bases, and 6 bases lay between the germline ends. The germline CDR1 and CDR2 sequences are MGHRA and YSYEKL. The CDR3 loop is CASSQPRDTQYF. CDR3 DNA sequence: TGCGCCAGCAGCCAACCCAGGGATACGCAGTATTTT.

The V call is TRBV5-4, the J call TRBJ2-7; D is perhaps TRBD2 (5 bases). The V end was cut by 0 bases, the J end by 2 bases, with 15 bases between. CDR3 length equals 16 residues. Germline lookup yields CDR1 SGHNT and CDR2 YYREEE (reference sequence). The CDR3 sequence is CASSLAGGGRAYEQYF. DNA for the CDR3: TGTGCCAGCAGCTTGGCCGGAGGCGGAAGAGCCTACGAGCAGTACTTC. The full variable domain, in which reference TRBV5-4 and TRBJ2-7 provide the parts outside the CDR3, is ETGVTQSPTHLIKTRGQQVTLRCSSQSGHNTVSWYQQALGQGPQFIFQYYREEENGRGNFPPRFSGLQFPNYSSELNVNALELDDSALYLCASSLAGGGRAYEQYFGPGTRLTVT.

This clone was observed once. V usage is TRBV9 and J usage is TRBJ1-1; 9 bases agree with TRBD1. V lost 4 bases, J lost 1 base, and 14 bases stayed unmatched. The CDR3 contains 18 residues. CDR1 SGDLS and CDR2 YYNGEE come from the germline V gene. This chain's CDR3 is CASSSNRDRVLANTEAFF. The CDR3 DNA sequence: TGTGCCAGCAGCTCCAACCGGGACAGGGTTTTAGCGAACACTGAAGCTTTCTTT. Looking up the rest from reference TRBV9 and TRBJ1-1 gives the full variable domain: DSGVTQTPKHLITATGQRVTLRCSPRSGDLSVYWYQQSLDQGLQFLIQYYNGEERAKGNILERFSAQQFPDLHSELNLSSLELGDSALYFCASSSNRDRVLANTEAFFGQGTRLTVV.

The gene calls are TRBV7-8 and TRBJ1-6; 9 nucleotides line up with TRBD1. V shed 0 bases and J 8 bases; nucleotides not matched to a gene: 11. This CDR3 contains 18 residues. The V gene's germline CDR1 is SGHVS and CDR2 FQNEAQ. In nucleotides, the CDR3 is TGTGCCAGCAGCTTAGCGTGGGGGACAGGGAAGTGGGATTCACCCCTCCACTTT. The encoded protein is CASSLAWGTGKWDSPLHF.

This chain connects TRBV7-2 to TRBJ1-2; D uncertain. Germline V gene sequence: CDR1 SGHTA, CDR2 FQGNSA. This CDR3 comprises 13 residues. The V end lost 4 bases, the J end lost 4 bases, and 10 bases lay between the germline ends. CDR3 DNA: TGTGCCAGCAGCTCCCTAACCGGCTATGGCTACACCTTC. This gives the protein CASSSLTGYGYTF.

The chain is built from TRBV27 and TRBJ1-4; D might be TRBD1 (5 bases). Germline V CDR1 and CDR2: MNHEY, SMNVEV (reference sequence). The CDR3 runs to 14 residues. The ends were cut back, 4 bases at V and 8 bases at J, with 14 bases in the middle. CDR3: CASSSWGGREKLFF. The CDR3 nucleotides are TGTGCCAGCAGTTCATGGGGGGGACGGGAAAAACTGTTTTTT. Complete variable domain (other parts from reference TRBV27 and TRBJ1-4): EAQVTQNPRYLITVTGKKLTVTCSQNMNHEYMSWYRQDPGLGLRQIYYSMNVEVTDKGDVPEGYKVSRKEKRNFPLILESPSPNQTSLYFCASSSWGGREKLFFGSGTQLSVL.